Listed here are 15 T cell receptor beta chains from one sample, sequenced in a study of blood T cell repertoires in COVID-19. Sequenced by immunoSEQ multiplex PCR; TCRdb stores in-frame clones only, minus some. The sample has over 150,000 clones, about 85% seen once. The sample was peripheral blood. These receptors were taken from a woman aged 55-70 years with COVID-19, enrolled during active disease.

The gene calls are TRBV6-2 or TRBV6-3 and TRBJ1-1; a possible D gene is TRBD1 (5 bases). The V and J ends lost 0 bases and 0 bases respectively, with 11 bases between them. CDR1 and CDR2 from the germline V gene are MNHEY and SVGEGT. This CDR3 is built from 16 residues. Here the CDR3 reads CASSYSKGLLNTEAFF. Here the CDR3 DNA reads TGTGCCAGCAGTTACTCGAAGGGACTCTTGAACACTGAAGCTTTCTTT.

This rearrangement joins TRBV5-6 to TRBJ1-5; D ambiguous. Germline V lookup: CDR1 SGHDT, CDR2 YYEEEE. The CDR3 length is 13 residues. Trimming removed 0 bases at V and 7 bases at J, with 8 bases between. CDR3 loop: CASSLGRRQPQHF. CDR3 nucleotide sequence: TGTGCCAGCAGCTTGGGAAGGCGGCAGCCCCAGCATTTT.

The genes are TRBV6-5 and TRBJ2-7, with D perhaps matching TRBD2 (5 bases). V lost 1 base to trimming and J lost 0 bases, with 10 bases between them. CDR3 length equals 15 residues. Germline-derived CDR1 and CDR2 are MNHEY and SVGAGI. The CDR3 coding sequence is TGTGCCAGCAGTTACTTGTCCGGGGTCTCCTACGAGCAGTACTTC. Protein: CASSYLSGVSYEQYF.

This sequence joins TRBV7-6 and TRBJ1-6; the match to TRBD1 covers 9 bases. Germline V gene lookup returns CDR1 SGHVS and CDR2 FNYEAQ. The CDR3 covers 15 residues. V shed 5 bases and J 11 bases; nucleotides not matched to a gene: 10. For the CDR3, the DNA is TGTGCCAGCAGCCGAGGACAGGGGAGGGTTGCACCCCTCCACTTT. Amino acid sequence: CASSRGQGRVAPLHF.

CDR3 DNA sequence: TGCGCCAGCAGTGCCGGGATGGGGAGGACTGAAGCTTTCTTT. This codes for CASSAGMGRTEAFF. This chain uses TRBV10-1 with TRBJ1-1; D uncertain. Germline V gene data show CDR1 as WNHNN and CDR2 as SYGVQD (reference sequence). CDR3 length: 14 amino acids. Trimming shortened V by 4 bases and J by 5 bases, and 14 bases separated the two germline ends.

Here the CDR3 DNA reads TGTGCCAGCAGCTTAGCGGGACAGGGGGCAAGGAAACTGTTTTTT. Protein: CASSLAGQGARKLFF. This chain links TRBV7-9 with TRBJ1-4; 12 positions agree with TRBD1. After removal of 0 bases from V and 11 bases from J, the junction contained 4 bases not matched to a gene. Germline CDR1 reads SEHNR; CDR2 reads FQNEAQ (reference sequence). This CDR3 has 15 amino acids.

J is TRBJ2-1 and V is TRBV11-2; 9 nucleotides align to TRBD2. Germline lookup yields CDR1 SGHAT and CDR2 FQNNGV. The ends lost 5 bases at V and 3 bases at J; junction bases unmatched: 8. The CDR3 runs to 16 residues. CDR3 residues: CASSPIAGVIYNEQFF. Here the CDR3 DNA reads TGTGCCAGCAGCCCCATAGCGGGAGTGATCTACAATGAGCAGTTCTTC.

This chain uses TRBV3-1 (or the pseudogene TRBV3-2) with TRBJ2-2, with 9 nucleotides matching TRBD2. Germline V gene lookup returns CDR1 LGHDT and CDR2 YNNKEL (reference sequence). The CDR3 runs to 15 residues. V was pared by 4 bases and J by 8 bases, with 8 bases of the junction left unmatched. In DNA form, the CDR3 reads TGTGCCAGCAGCCCCCTAGCGGGGAGTAGAGGGGAGCTGTTTTTT. Protein: CASSPLAGSRGELFF.

The rearrangement uses TRBV5-6 and TRBJ1-2; D possibly corresponds to TRBD1 (5 bases). This CDR3 is built from 14 residues. Germline-derived CDR1 and CDR2 are SGHDT and YYEEEE. V gave up 1 base and J gave up 8 bases, with 15 bases separating them. This chain's CDR3 is CASSLKGNFWGYTF. CDR3 nucleotide sequence: TGTGCCAGCAGCTTGAAGGGGAACTTTTGGGGCTACACCTTC.

The rearrangement uses TRBV5-5 and TRBJ2-5, with TRBD1 identical over 7 bases. J was trimmed by 2 bases and V by 5 bases; bases with no gene match: 6. Germline values: CDR1 SGHKS, CDR2 YYEKEE (reference sequence). This CDR3 has 14 amino acids. The chain's CDR3 is CASRPGQPQETQYF. The CDR3, as DNA: TGTGCCAGCAGACCGGGACAGCCACAAGAGACCCAGTACTTC. The complete variable domain, with remaining parts taken from reference TRBV5-5 and TRBJ2-5, reads DAGVTQSPTHLIKTRGQQVTLRCSPISGHKSVSWYQQVLGQGPQFIFQYYEKEERGRGNFPDRFSARQFPNYSSELNVNALLLGDSALYLCASRPGQPQETQYFGPGTRLLVL.

The chain joins TRBV12-3 or TRBV12-4 to TRBJ1-3; TRBD1 matches at 7 bases. V lost 9 bases and J lost 2; bases outside the gene matches: 1. This CDR3 is built from 12 residues. CDR3 DNA sequence: TGTGCCAGTCAGGGGGCTGGAAACACCATATATTTT. It encodes CASQGAGNTIYF.

This clone was recorded once. This rearrangement joins TRBV12-5 to TRBJ1-5, with 8 bases identical to TRBD1. Germline V gene sequence: CDR1 LGHNT, CDR2 FRNRAP. This CDR3 is built from 14 residues. V was pared by 6 bases and J by 7 bases, with 8 bases of the junction left unmatched. The CDR3 DNA reads as TGTGCTAGTGGCAAAGGACAGGGAGGCCAGCCCCAGCATTTT. It translates to CASGKGQGGQPQHF.

V usage is TRBV5-4 and J usage is TRBJ2-3, with unresolved D. This CDR3 contains 12 residues. V gave up 5 bases and J gave up 2 bases, with 6 bases separating them. Germline lookup yields CDR1 SGHNT and CDR2 YYREEE (reference sequence). The chain's CDR3 is CASSFVTDTQYF. CDR3 bases: TGTGCCAGCAGTTTCGTCACAGATACGCAGTATTTT.

The V and J genes are TRBV19 and TRBJ1-1; TRBD1 matches 8 bases. The CDR3 length is 15 residues. J gave up 6 bases and V 6 bases, and 12 bases lay outside the gene matches. Germline V gene sequence: CDR1 LNHDA, CDR2 SQIVND (reference sequence). The CDR3 DNA is TGTGCCAGTAGCCTTGACCAGGGGGCCTCCTCTGAAGCTTTCTTT. Protein product: CASSLDQGASSEAFF.

The chain couples TRBV4-1 to TRBJ2-5, with D possibly being TRBD2 (5 bases). Per the germline V gene, CDR1 is MGHRA and CDR2 is YSYEKL. The CDR3 loop spans 16 amino acids. The V end lost 2 bases, the J end lost 1 base, and 14 bases lay between the germline ends. The CDR3 spells CASSQNSRVLQETQYF. In DNA form, the CDR3 reads TGCGCCAGCAGCCAAAATTCGAGGGTACTCCAAGAGACCCAGTACTTC.